The table lists the clone carrying this T cell receptor beta chain with a count of one. The cohort comprised adults aged about 18 to 89 years residing in approximately 25 US areas. Original processing methods: Amplification of reference gene primers provided the estimated nucleated cell counts. Here immunoSEQ multiplex PCR was the method, and the copy in TCRdb shows in-frame clones only, minus some. V, J and clone size were drawn from that table, and D and trimming were deduced from the DNA. This sample yields 250,000 to 350,000 clones, of which around nine tenths are seen a single time; about 6.1% belongs to the top ten. This record belongs to a study of blood T cell repertoires in COVID-19. Across the study: T cells, B-cell-depleted T cells, or PBMCs provided the cDNA or gDNA that served as material.

Germline CDR1 and CDR2: MDHEN and SYDVKM. Trimming removed 6 bases from V and 2 bases from J, with 13 bases in between. The CDR3 is 15 residues long. This clonotype was obtained from a woman in her thirties or forties who had recovered from COVID-19. Sequenced input: PBMCs or T cells enriched from blood (not recorded which). The V gene is TRBV28, the J gene TRBJ2-2; D call uncertain. In nucleotides, the CDR3 is TGTGCCAGCAGAAAAGCAGGATTTAACACCGGGGAGCTGTTTTTT. It yields the protein CASRKAGFNTGELFF.